A single sample is the source of the 16 T cell receptor beta chains below, sequenced in a study of blood T cell repertoires in COVID-19. Generated by immunoSEQ multiplex PCR, the TCRdb table keeps only in-frame clones and is missing some. Of a few hundred thousand clones in the sample, around 85% were seen once. Sequenced: peripheral blood. These receptors originate from a man aged 60-69 years with acute or convalescent COVID-19.

The V gene is TRBV4-2, the J gene TRBJ2-2; the D gene is possibly TRBD1 (5 bases). Trimming stripped 1 base from V and 6 bases from J, with 15 bases between. Germline assignment: CDR1 LGHNA and CDR2 YNFKEQ. CDR3 length equals 16 residues. CDR3 region: CASSQADTGMAGELFF. The CDR3 nucleotides are TGTGCCAGCAGCCAAGCGGACACAGGCATGGCCGGGGAGCTGTTTTTT.

This chain links TRBV19 with TRBJ1-2, with a tentative D call TRBD1 (6 bases). Looked up from germline, CDR1 is LNHDA and CDR2 is SQIVND (reference sequence). V was cut by 10 bases and J by 0 bases, with 18 bases left in between. CDR3 length: 15 amino acids. CDR3 sequence: CATLDSPTTNYGYTF. In DNA, the CDR3 is TGTGCCACCCTGGACAGCCCTACAACTAACTATGGCTACACCTTC.

The V gene is TRBV5-1, the J gene TRBJ1-3; D not resolved. The CDR3 spans 14 residues. CDR1 and CDR2 from the germline V gene are SGHRS and YFSETQ. Trimming pared 4 bases from V and 4 bases from J, leaving 12 bases between. CDR3 DNA sequence: TGCGCCAGCAGCCCTGGTCAGGAAGGAAACACCATATATTTT. Protein: CASSPGQEGNTIYF.

The genes are TRBV9 and TRBJ1-1, with TRBD1 matching 7 bases. The CDR3 spans 14 residues. The germline CDR1 and CDR2 sequences are SGDLS and YYNGEE. V was pared by 3 bases and J by 4 bases, with 6 bases of the junction left unmatched. CDR3 in amino acids: CASSARGDSTEAFF. Here the CDR3 DNA reads TGTGCCAGCAGCGCACGAGGGGACAGCACTGAAGCTTTCTTT.

The chain employs TRBV21-1 and TRBJ2-7; TRBD2, the table's D call, lacks a check against the DNA. TRBV21-1 has pseudogene status. The CDR3 has 22 amino acids. CDR3 sequence: CASSTPPTSGRANWQIDYEQYF. Here the CDR3 DNA reads TGTGCCAGCAGCACTCCCCCGACTAGCGGGAGGGCTAATTGGCAGATTGACTACGAGCAGTACTTC.

The CDR3 sequence is CAWSRSGGRPEAFF. The CDR3 DNA reads TGTGCCTGGAGTAGGTCGGGAGGAAGGCCTGAAGCTTTCTTT. The chain combines TRBV30 with TRBJ1-1, with unresolved D. CDR1 is GTSNPN and CDR2 is SVGIG in the germline V gene (reference sequence). This CDR3 is 14 amino acids long. V lost 2 bases and J lost 6, with 16 bases in between.

The rearrangement joins TRBV6-2 or TRBV6-3 to TRBJ2-1; TRBD2 aligns across 8 bases. Germline-derived CDR1 and CDR2 are MNHEY and SVGEGT. The CDR3 has 16 amino acids. The V and J ends lost 5 bases and 5 bases, in that order; junction bases with no gene match: 11. Here the CDR3 reads CASSPWTSLSNNEQFF. The CDR3 DNA sequence: TGTGCCAGCAGTCCCTGGACTAGCCTCTCTAACAATGAGCAGTTCTTC.

This sequence joins TRBV6-5 and TRBJ2-7; no firm D call. This CDR3 has 14 amino acids. V was trimmed by 7 bases and J by 0 bases, leaving 13 bases between them. Per the germline V gene, CDR1 is MNHEY and CDR2 is SVGAGI. CDR3 sequence reads: CASIRTRNSYEQYF. The CDR3 DNA is TGTGCCAGCATTCGTACCAGGAACTCCTACGAGCAGTACTTC.

This chain links TRBV9 with TRBJ2-6, with 9 bases identical to TRBD1. Germline CDR1 SGDLS, CDR2 YYNGEE. CDR3 length: 18 residues. The trim removed 2 bases at V and 0 bases at J, leaving 6 bases unmatched. The CDR3 is CASSVTGGDGSGANVLTF. CDR3 sequence (DNA): TGTGCCAGCAGCGTCACAGGGGGCGACGGCTCTGGGGCCAACGTCCTGACTTTC.

CDR3 DNA sequence: TGTGCCAGCTCACCAGTGACAGGGGTGGATTCACCCCTCCACTTT. As protein: CASSPVTGVDSPLHF. This sequence joins TRBV18 and TRBJ1-6, with 8 bases identical to TRBD1. This CDR3 region has 15 residues. Losses at the gene ends were 2 bases for V and 8 bases for J; bases not matched to a gene: 5. Germline loops: CDR1 KGHSH, CDR2 LQKENI.

The rearrangement uses TRBV6-5 and TRBJ2-7, with D perhaps TRBD2 (5 bases). Trimming left V 10 bases short and J 2 bases short, with 12 bases between. This CDR3 spans 12 amino acids. CDR1 is MNHEY and CDR2 is SVGAGI in the germline V gene. CDR3 bases: TGTGCCACCCAGGACGGGACCTACGAGCAGTACTTC. Translated, it gives CATQDGTYEQYF.

This rearrangement joins TRBV29-1 to TRBJ2-1, with TRBD2 matching 10 bases. CDR3 length equals 14 residues. Losses at the gene ends were 6 bases for V and 5 bases for J; bases not matched to a gene: 7. Germline CDR1 SQVTM, CDR2 ANQGSEA. DNA for the CDR3: TGCAGCGTCCTTCCTAGCGGGAGAAACAATGAGCAGTTCTTC. Protein: CSVLPSGRNNEQFF.

The DNA for the CDR3 is TGTGCCAGCAGCCCCCAGGGCGGTTCGACAGATACGCAGTATTTT. Translation gives CASSPQGGSTDTQYF. The chain combines TRBV7-3 with TRBJ2-3; TRBD1 might be the D (5 bases). The CDR3 sequence is 15 residues long. Germline V gene lookup returns CDR1 SGHTA and CDR2 FQGTGA. V lost 5 bases, J lost 3 bases, and 15 bases lay in between.

J is TRBJ2-7 and V is TRBV7-9; 7 nucleotides match TRBD1. Germline-derived CDR1 and CDR2 are SEHNR and FQNEAQ (reference sequence). V was pared by 5 bases and J by 5 bases, with 9 bases of the junction left unmatched. This CDR3 has 14 residues. The DNA of the CDR3 is TGTGCCAGCAGCAACCCCGACAGGGCCCACGAGCAGTACTTC. It translates to CASSNPDRAHEQYF.

V and J are TRBV15 and TRBJ2-3; tentatively, D is TRBD1 (5 bases). Per the germline V gene, CDR1 is LNHNV and CDR2 is YYDKDF (reference sequence). V shed 3 bases and J shed 2 bases, with 18 bases lying between them. The length of the CDR3 is 17 residues. The CDR3 loop reads CATSRVLQAAPTDTQYF. The CDR3 DNA reads as TGTGCCACCAGCAGGGTACTACAGGCGGCTCCCACAGATACGCAGTATTTT.

The V gene is TRBV2, the J gene TRBJ2-3; D remains ambiguous. This CDR3 contains 12 residues. Deletions cut 7 bases from V and 2 bases from J, with 7 bases between. Looked up from germline, CDR1 is SNHLY and CDR2 is FYNNEI. The CDR3 protein is CASNQATDTQYF. CDR3 coding DNA: TGTGCCAGCAACCAAGCCACAGATACGCAGTATTTT.